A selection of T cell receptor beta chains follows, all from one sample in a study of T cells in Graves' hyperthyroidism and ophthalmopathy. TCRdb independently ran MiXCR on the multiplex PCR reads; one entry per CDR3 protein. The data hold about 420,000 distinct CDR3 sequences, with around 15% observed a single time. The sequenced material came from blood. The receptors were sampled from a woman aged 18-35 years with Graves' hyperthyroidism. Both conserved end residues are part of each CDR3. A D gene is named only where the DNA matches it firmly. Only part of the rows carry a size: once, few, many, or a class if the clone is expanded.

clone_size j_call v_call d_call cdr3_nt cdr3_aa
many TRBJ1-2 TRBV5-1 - TGCGCCAGCAAAATTGAGGCAGGCCCTTATGGCTACACCTTC CASKIEAGPYGYTF
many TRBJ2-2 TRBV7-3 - TGTGCCAGCAGCTTAAAGGGGGCCGGGGAGCTGTTTTTT CASSLKGAGELFF
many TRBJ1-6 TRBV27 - TGTGCCAGCAGTTTATCGGGCCCTGGGAATTCACCCCTCCACTTT CASSLSGPGNSPLHF
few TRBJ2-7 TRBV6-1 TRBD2 TGTGCCAGCAGTTATTACCGGGAGGGGCGCGAGCAGTACTTC CASSYYREGREQYF
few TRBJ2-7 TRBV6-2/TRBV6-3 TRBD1 TGTGCCAGCAGTTACGGCGAAACCGGGACAGTCTCCTACGAGCAGTACTTC CASSYGETGTVSYEQYF
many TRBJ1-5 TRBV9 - TGTGCCAGCAGCGCAGGGACAACGCAAAATCAGCCCCAGCATTTT CASSAGTTQNQPQHF
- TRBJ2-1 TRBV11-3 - TGTGCCAGCAGCTTCGGGTCCGGGACCCGGAGCGGTGAGCAGTTCTTC CASSFGSGTRSGEQFF
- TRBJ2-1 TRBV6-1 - TGTGCCAGCGTCCAGGGTAGCTACAATGAGCAGTTCTTC CASVQGSYNEQFF
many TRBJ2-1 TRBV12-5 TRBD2 TGTGCTAGTGGCCTAACTAGCGGGACACTCAATGAGCAGTTCTTC CASGLTSGTLNEQFF
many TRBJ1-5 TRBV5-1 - TGTGCCAGCAGCTTAGAGGGGGGCCAGCCCCAGCATTTT CASSLEGGQPQHF
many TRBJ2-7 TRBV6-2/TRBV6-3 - TGTGCCAGCAGTTACTCAATATTAGCACGAGGCGAGCAGTACTTC CASSYSILARGEQYF
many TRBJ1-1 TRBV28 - TGTGCCAGCAGTTTAAGGTTCCGGGGTGCTTTCTTT CASSLRFRGAFF
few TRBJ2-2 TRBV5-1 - TGCGCCAGCAGCTGGGTACCTTCGACCTTACCCATCGGGGAGCTGTTTTTT CASSWVPSTLPIGELFF
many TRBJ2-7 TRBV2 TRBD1 TGTGCCAGCAGCCGAAGGGGGCTGGCGAACTACGAGCAGTACTTC CASSRRGLANYEQYF
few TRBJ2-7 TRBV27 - TGTGCCAGCACCCCCCTCGGGGGTGGGAAGAGGTACGAGCAGTACTTC CASTPLGGGKRYEQYF
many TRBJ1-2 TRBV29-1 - TGCAGCGTGGGGACTTCGGGCTACTATGGCTACACCTTC CSVGTSGYYGYTF
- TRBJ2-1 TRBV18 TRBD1 TGTGCCAGCTCATCGACAGGGGGGACAACCTATGAGCAGTTCTTC CASSSTGGTTYEQFF
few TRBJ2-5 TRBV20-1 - TGCAGTGCTAGTCGGAGGCAAGAGACCCAGTACTTC CSASRRQETQYF
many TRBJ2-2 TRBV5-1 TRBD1 TGCGCCAGCAGCTTGGACGGGACAGGGTCCGGGGAGCTGTTTTTT CASSLDGTGSGELFF
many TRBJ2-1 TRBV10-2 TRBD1 TGCGCCAGCAGTGACCGGACAGGGACAGGGGGTAATGAGCAGTTCTTC CASSDRTGTGGNEQFF
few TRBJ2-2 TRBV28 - TGTGCCAGCAGTTTAGACCCCTTGAGAGCCGGGGAGCTGTTTTTT CASSLDPLRAGELFF
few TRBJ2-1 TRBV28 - TGTGCCAGCCTGGACATATCCGCTCATAATGAGCAGTTCTTC CASLDISAHNEQFF
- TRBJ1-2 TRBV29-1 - TGCAGCGTTGAATTCCGGGAGAGGGGTGTTGTGGATGGCTACACCTTC CSVEFRERGVVDGYTF
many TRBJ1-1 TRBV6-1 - TGTGCCAGCAGTTTACAGGGATTGAGGACTGAAGCTTTCTTT CASSLQGLRTEAFF
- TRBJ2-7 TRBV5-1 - TGCGCCAGCAGCCGGAGCGGAACGACCTACGAGCAGTACTTC CASSRSGTTYEQYF
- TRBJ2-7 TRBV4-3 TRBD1 TGCGCCAGCAGCCAGGATACCGGGACAGGGGCCTACGAGCAGTACTTC CASSQDTGTGAYEQYF
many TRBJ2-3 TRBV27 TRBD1 TGTGCCAGCAGTCCCTGGGACAGGGTGGCAGATACGCAGTATTTT CASSPWDRVADTQYF
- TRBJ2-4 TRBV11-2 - TGTGCCAGCAGCTCCCCCAGCATTCAGTACTTC CASSSPSIQYF
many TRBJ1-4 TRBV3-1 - TGTGCCAGCAGCCAAGTCCCTGCAACTAATGAAAAACTGTTTTTT CASSQVPATNEKLFF
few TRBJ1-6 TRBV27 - TGTGCCAGCGGGGACGGGAGTCCCCTCCACTTT CASGDGSPLHF
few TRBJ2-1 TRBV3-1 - TGTGCCAGCGGCCTGAACCCCGGGACCCGGTCCTACAATGAGCAGTTCTTC CASGLNPGTRSYNEQFF
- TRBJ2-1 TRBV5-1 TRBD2 TGCGCCAGCAGCTTCCTCCTCGGGACTAGAAATGAGCAGTTCTTC CASSFLLGTRNEQFF
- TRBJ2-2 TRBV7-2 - TGTGCCAGCAGGCCGGGAGTTTTTACCGGGGAGCTGTTTTTT CASRPGVFTGELFF
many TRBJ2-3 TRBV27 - TGTGCCAGCGGCCACCCCACAGATACGCAGTATTTT CASGHPTDTQYF
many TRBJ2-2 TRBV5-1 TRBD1 TGCGCCAGCCGACATGGACAGGCTGAGACCGGGGAGCTGTTTTTT CASRHGQAETGELFF
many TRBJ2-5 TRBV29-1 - TGCAGCGTTGTCAGCAACAGCCAAGAGACCCAGTACTTC CSVVSNSQETQYF
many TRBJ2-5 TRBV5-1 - TGCGCCAGCAGCGTGCGGACGGGGGTTAAAGCGACCCAGTACTTC CASSVRTGVKATQYF
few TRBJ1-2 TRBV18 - TGTGCCAGCTCACCACCGGCTAATAACTATGGCTACACCTTC CASSPPANNYGYTF
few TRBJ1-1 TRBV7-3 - TGTGCCAGCAGCCAAGCCGGACCGAGCGAAGCTTTCTTT CASSQAGPSEAFF
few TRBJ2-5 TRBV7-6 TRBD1 TGTGCCAGCAGCGTAGGGACAGGGGGTAGTGAGACCCAGTACTTC CASSVGTGGSETQYF
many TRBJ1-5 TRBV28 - TGTGCCAGCAGTTCGGAGGGCTGGAATCAGCCCCAGCATTTT CASSSEGWNQPQHF
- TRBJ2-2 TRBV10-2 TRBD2 TGCGCCAGCGTTAATCTGGGGGGGAGTGGCACCGGGGAGCTGTTTTTT CASVNLGGSGTGELFF
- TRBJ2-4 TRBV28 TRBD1 TGTGCCAGCAGAGTCGGGACAGTCAAAAACATTCAGTACTTC CASRVGTVKNIQYF
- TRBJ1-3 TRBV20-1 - TGCAGTGCTCCAGGGATCTCTGGAAACACCATATATTTT CSAPGISGNTIYF
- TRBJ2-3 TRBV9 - TGTGCCAGCAGCGTAGACCCTTTATCAAATACGCAGTATTTT CASSVDPLSNTQYF
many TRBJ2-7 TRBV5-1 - TGCGCCAGCAGCTTGGAGGCGTACGAGCAGTACTTC CASSLEAYEQYF
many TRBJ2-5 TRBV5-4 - TGTGCCAGCAGAGGGATTGAAGAGACCCAGTACTTC CASRGIEETQYF
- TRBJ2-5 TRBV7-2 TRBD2 TGTGCCAGCAGCTTGGGTAGCGGGAGACGGTTGCTAGGGGAGACCCAGTACTTC CASSLGSGRRLLGETQYF
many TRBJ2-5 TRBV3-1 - TGTGCCAGCAGCCAAGCGGGGTGGGAAGAGACCCAGTACTTC CASSQAGWEETQYF
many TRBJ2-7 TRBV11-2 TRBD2 TGTGCCAGCAGCTTGGGCCCGGGACTAGCTGTCCACGAGCAGTACTTC CASSLGPGLAVHEQYF
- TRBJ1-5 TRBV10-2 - TGCGCCAGCAGTGAAAGTTCAGGGGTCAATCAGCCCCAGCATTTT CASSESSGVNQPQHF
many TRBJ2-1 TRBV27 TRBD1 TGTGCCAGCAGTTTATATCGGGACAGGGCTTACAATGAGCAGTTCTTC CASSLYRDRAYNEQFF
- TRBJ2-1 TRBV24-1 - TGTGCCACCAGTGATTCTTGGGGCTGGGAGTTAAACAATGAGCAGTTCTTC CATSDSWGWELNNEQFF
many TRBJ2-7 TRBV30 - TGTGCCTGGATGGACAGCCCAAGCTCCTACGAGCAGTACTTC CAWMDSPSSYEQYF
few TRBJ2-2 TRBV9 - TGTGCCAGCAGCCAAACCGGGGGCAGCGGCACCGGGGAGCTGTTTTTT CASSQTGGSGTGELFF
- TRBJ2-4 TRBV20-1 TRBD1 TGCAGTGCTAGAGAACAGGGGATGGGCCACATTCAGTACTTC CSAREQGMGHIQYF
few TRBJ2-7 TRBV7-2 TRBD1 TGTGCCAGCAGCAGCCGGGACAGGGGGCTCGAGCAGTACTTC CASSSRDRGLEQYF